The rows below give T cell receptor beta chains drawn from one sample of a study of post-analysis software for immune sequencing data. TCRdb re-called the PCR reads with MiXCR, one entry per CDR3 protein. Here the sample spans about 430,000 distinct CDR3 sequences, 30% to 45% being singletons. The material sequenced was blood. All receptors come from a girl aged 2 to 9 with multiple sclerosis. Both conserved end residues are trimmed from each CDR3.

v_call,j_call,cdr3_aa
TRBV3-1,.,ASSQPRGAEQY
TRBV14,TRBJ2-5,ASSQGRGAQETQY
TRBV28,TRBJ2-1,ASSPYSVRVTSSYNEQF
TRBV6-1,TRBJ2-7,ASSEEAGTGSYEQY
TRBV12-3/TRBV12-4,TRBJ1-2,ASSFGTHGYT
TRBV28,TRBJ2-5,ASNRGQGAEETQY
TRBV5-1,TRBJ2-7,ASSLVGSNYEQY
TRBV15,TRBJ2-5,ATSRDIRLGLAKRYQETQY
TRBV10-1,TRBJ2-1,ATTTSGPSYNEQF
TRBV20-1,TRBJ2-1,SAWGFLSNEQF
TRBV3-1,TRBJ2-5,ASSQGVSQY
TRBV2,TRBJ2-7,ASSEDRTYEQY
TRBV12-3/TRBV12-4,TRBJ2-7,ASSLGSGGYEQY
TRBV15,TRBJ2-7,ATSLQGDEQY
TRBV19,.,ASSILPGHYEQY
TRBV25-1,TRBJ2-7,ASSEFGGTYEQY
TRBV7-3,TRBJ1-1,ASSATVNTEAF
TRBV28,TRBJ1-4,ATNDRGLVNEKLF
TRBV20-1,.,SARDSGGNEQY
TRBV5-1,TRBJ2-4,ASSLEQGDIQY
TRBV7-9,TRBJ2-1,ASRTPGGEQF
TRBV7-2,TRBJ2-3,ASSLVAGVTR
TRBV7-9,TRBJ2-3,ASSSQTSGKRRMRTDTQY
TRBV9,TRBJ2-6,ASSVATGGANVLT
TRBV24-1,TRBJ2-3,ATSDSEYTQY
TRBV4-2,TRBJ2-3,ASSQPGLAADTQY
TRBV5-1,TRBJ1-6,ASSLQGDNSPLH
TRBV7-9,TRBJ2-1,ASSSGTGGQRLGEQF
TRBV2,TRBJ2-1,ASSVEISSYNEQF
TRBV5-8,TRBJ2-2,ASSHTGTWVWNTGELF
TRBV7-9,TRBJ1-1,ASSLVVGVSEAF
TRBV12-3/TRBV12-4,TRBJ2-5,ASSLAPLGLVTQY
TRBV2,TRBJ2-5,ASSDQTGGGETQY
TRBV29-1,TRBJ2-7,SVVSWVLGEQY
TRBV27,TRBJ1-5,ASSLFGLGAVYGNQPQH
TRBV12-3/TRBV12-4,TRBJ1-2,ASSHGDRAPLRGYT
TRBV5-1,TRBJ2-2,ASSFDLGELF